Described below is a single TCR beta chain sequence and its context. In the original analysis: Amplified reference gene primers provided the basis for estimating nucleated cell counts. Generated by immunoSEQ multiplex PCR, the TCRdb table keeps only in-frame clones and is missing some. That table is the source of V, J and clone size, and D and trimming were worked out from the DNA. The profile covers about 210,000 clones, with around 89% appearing a single time and about 1.8% taken by the ten largest. The V gene's germline CDR1 is SGHDT and CDR2 YYEEEE. The CDR3 consists of 12 residues. V was clipped by 2 bases and J by 4 bases, with 4 bases between them. The record originates from a study of blood T cell repertoires in COVID-19. Study details: Sites across the United States, Italy and Spain contributed samples from acute and convalescent COVID-19. In each case, the material was cDNA or gDNA derived from T cells, B-cell-depleted T cells, or PBMCs.

The specimen was peripheral blood. This receptor was taken from a man between 65 and 80 years old with acute or convalescent COVID-19. The genes are TRBV5-6 and TRBJ2-1, with D uncertain. CDR3 coding DNA: TGTGCCAGCAGCTTTGAGTACAATGAGCAGTTCTTC. It is translated as CASSFEYNEQFF.